A single sample is the source of the 6 T cell receptor beta chains below, sequenced in a study of T cell changes during pregnancy in multiple sclerosis. Data came from immunoSEQ multiplex PCR; TCRdb stores just in-frame clones and leaves some out. The sample holds about 77,000 clones, roughly 91% seen once. The material sequenced was peripheral blood, taken after pregnancy. The receptors come from a female donor in good health, enrolled as a control in a pregnancy study.

This clone appeared once. The chain combines TRBV28 with TRBJ2-1; 13 bases line up with TRBD2. Trimming removed 8 bases from V and 9 bases from J; junction bases left unmatched: 4. CDR3 length: 13 amino acids. Per germline, CDR1 MDHEN and CDR2 SYDVKM. In DNA, the CDR3 is TGTGCCAGCCGGACTAGCGGGAGTACTGAGCAGTTCTTC. Amino acid sequence: CASRTSGSTEQFF. Variable domain in full (rest from reference TRBV28 and TRBJ2-1): DVKVTQSSRYLVKRTGEKVFLECVQDMDHENMFWYRQDPGLGLRLIYFSYDVKMKEKGDIPEGYSVSREKKERFSLILESASTNQTSMYLCASRTSGSTEQFFGPGTRLTVL.

The chain has TRBV11-3 and TRBJ2-2; possible D gene TRBD2, 6 bases. The germline CDR1 and CDR2 sequences are SGHNT and YENEEA. The CDR3 runs to 13 residues. Trimming stripped 8 bases from V and 4 bases from J, with 11 bases between. CDR3 in amino acids: CASASDGTGELFF. The CDR3 nucleotides are TGTGCCAGCGCTAGCGACGGCACCGGGGAGCTGTTTTTT.

The count of this clone is one. V and J are TRBV7-2 and TRBJ2-5; TRBD1 matches at 9 bases. Trimming cost V 5 bases and J 4 bases; bases outside gene matches: 8. The CDR3 totals 15 residues. Germline CDR1 is SGHTA and CDR2 is FQGNSA. In DNA, the CDR3 is TGTGCCAGCAGCCTACAGGGGGCCAGTTCAGAGACCCAGTACTTC. Translation: CASSLQGASSETQYF.

The V gene is TRBV9, the J gene TRBJ2-2; D remains ambiguous. Per the germline V gene, CDR1 is SGDLS and CDR2 is YYNGEE. CDR3 length equals 13 residues. The V and J ends lost 0 bases and 8 bases respectively, with 8 bases between them. CDR3 in amino acids: CASSVVELGELFF. CDR3 DNA: TGTGCCAGCAGCGTAGTTGAGTTGGGGGAGCTGTTTTTT.

The gene calls are TRBV2 and TRBJ2-4; D possibly corresponds to TRBD2 (6 bases). The V end was cut by 1 base, the J end by 6 bases, with 10 bases between. Germline lookup yields CDR1 SNHLY and CDR2 FYNNEI. The CDR3 is 14 residues long. Here the CDR3 DNA reads TGTGCCAGCAGTGAAGTTAATAGCGGAAACATTCAGTACTTC. It yields the protein CASSEVNSGNIQYF.

The chain recombines TRBV6-5 with TRBJ1-2, with D possibly being TRBD1 (5 bases). Trimming stripped 3 bases from V and 4 bases from J, with 15 bases between. The CDR3 length is 15 residues. In germline, CDR1 is MNHEY, CDR2 SVGAGI. The CDR3 bases are TGTGCCAGCAGTTATGATGGAGGGGCCTCCTATGGCTACACCTTC. Translated, it gives CASSYDGGASYGYTF.